This T cell receptor (beta chain) was identified in a study of neurological immune-mediated disorders. Study observations and caveats: Phylogenetically, 18 of 34 multiple sclerosis patients' repertoires fell into one related-CDR3 cluster, a possible signature.

The authors produced cDNA by 5'RACE using 10-nucleotide random UMIs. TCRdb redid the calling of the 5' RACE reads with MiXCR, one entry per CDR3 protein. Counted here are about 33,000 distinct CDR3 sequences, less than 1.6% occurring once; the ten biggest clones make up approximately 8.7%. This clonotype showed up many times. Its antigen is unidentified. The TCR was taken from a woman younger than 45 with multiple sclerosis. The sequenced material came from PBMCs.

As DNA, the CDR3 is TGTGCCAGCAGTGGCGTCGGGGGGATCGGGGAGCTGTTTTTT. Amino acids: CASSGVGGIGELFF. The gene calls are TRBV12-3 or TRBV12-4 and TRBJ2-2; 7 bases map to TRBD2. Trimming removed 5 bases from V and 7 bases from J; junction bases left unmatched: 7. This CDR3 comprises 14 residues.